This TCR beta chain was profiled in a study of response to subunit inactivated influenza vaccine. Study-wide results and caveats: That few new T cells are recruited by each seasonal influenza vaccination was the authors' suggestion.

TCRdb passed the RT-PCR reads through MiXCR, listing each CDR3 protein once. The data contain 500,000 to 600,000 distinct CDR3 sequences, approximately 7.6% of them singletons. Details on this clonotype: What it recognizes is unknown.

After removal of 2 bases from V and 7 bases from J, the junction contained 8 bases not matched to a gene. This CDR3 is built from 14 residues. Germline loops: CDR1 MNHEY, CDR2 SMNVEV (reference sequence). This sample comprised PBMCs from blood, obtained around 25 months after vaccination. The chain employs TRBV27 and TRBJ2-7, with 7 bases identical to TRBD1. The sequence came from a man aged 50 to 69 who received an inactivated influenza vaccine. CDR3 DNA sequence: TGTGCCAGCAGTTTAACAGGGGTAGGTTCGGAGCAGTACTTC. Encoded protein: CASSLTGVGSEQYF.